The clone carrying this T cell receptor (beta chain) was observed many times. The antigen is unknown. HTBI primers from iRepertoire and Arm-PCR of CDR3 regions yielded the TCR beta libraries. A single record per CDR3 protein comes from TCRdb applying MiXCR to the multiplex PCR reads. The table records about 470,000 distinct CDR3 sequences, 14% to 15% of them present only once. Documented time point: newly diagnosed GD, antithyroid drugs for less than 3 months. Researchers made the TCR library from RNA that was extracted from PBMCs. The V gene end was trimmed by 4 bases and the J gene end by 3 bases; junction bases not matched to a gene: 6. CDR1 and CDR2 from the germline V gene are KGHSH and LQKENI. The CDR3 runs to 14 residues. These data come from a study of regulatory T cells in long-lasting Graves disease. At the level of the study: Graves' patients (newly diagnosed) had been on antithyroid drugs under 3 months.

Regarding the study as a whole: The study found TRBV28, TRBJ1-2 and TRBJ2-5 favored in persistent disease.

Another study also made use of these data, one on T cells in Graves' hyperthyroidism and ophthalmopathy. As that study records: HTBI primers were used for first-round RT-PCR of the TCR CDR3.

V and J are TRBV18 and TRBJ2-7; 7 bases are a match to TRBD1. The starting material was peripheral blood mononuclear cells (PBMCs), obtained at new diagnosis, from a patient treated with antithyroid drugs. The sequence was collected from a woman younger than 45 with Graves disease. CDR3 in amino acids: CASSLHRDSYEQYF. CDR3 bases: TGTGCCAGCTCACTTCATCGGGACAGCTACGAGCAGTACTTC.